The source of this TCR beta chain is a study of blood T cell repertoires in COVID-19. Study-wide context: Samples representing acute and convalescent COVID-19 were sourced from the United States, Italy and Spain.

V lost 5 bases, J lost 6 bases, and 19 bases lay in between. Germline CDR1 is SEHNR and CDR2 is FQNEAQ (reference sequence). CDR3 length equals 16 residues. Per the original data handling: How many nucleated cells were present was estimated from reference gene primer amplification. The assay was immunoSEQ multiplex PCR, and TCRdb's table has in-frame clones only and misses some. V and J calls and clone size are given by that table; D and trimming were obtained from the DNA. The top ten hold less than 4% of the sample, which has around 240,000 clones, approximately 86% seen once. The sequenced sample consisted of peripheral blood. This chain links TRBV7-9 with TRBJ2-2, with D perhaps matching TRBD1 (6 bases). The TCR sequence derives from a woman in her twenties or thirties who had recovered from COVID-19. The CDR3 DNA reads as TGTGCCAGCAGCGACCGGGACAATACCCCACCCGGGGAGCTGTTTTTT. Translation: CASSDRDNTPPGELFF.